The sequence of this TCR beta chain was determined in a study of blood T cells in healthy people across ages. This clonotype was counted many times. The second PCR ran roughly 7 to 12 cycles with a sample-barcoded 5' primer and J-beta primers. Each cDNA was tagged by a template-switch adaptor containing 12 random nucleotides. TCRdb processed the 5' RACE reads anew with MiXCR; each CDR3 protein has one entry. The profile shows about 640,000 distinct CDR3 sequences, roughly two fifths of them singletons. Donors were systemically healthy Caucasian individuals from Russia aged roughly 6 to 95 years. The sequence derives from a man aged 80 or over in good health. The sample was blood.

This CDR3 is CASSVGGHLAGETQYF. As DNA, the CDR3 is TGTGCCAGCAGCGTAGGGGGTCATCTAGCGGGAGAGACCCAGTACTTC. The chain joins TRBV9 to TRBJ2-5, with 8 bases identical to TRBD2. The ends lost 0 bases at V and 4 bases at J; junction bases unmatched: 8. The germline V gene encodes CDR1 SGDLS and CDR2 YYNGEE. The length of the CDR3 is 16 residues.